What follows are 20 T cell receptor beta chains derived from one specimen sequenced in a study of T cell responses to AZD1222 COVID-19 vaccine. Clones were sequenced by immunoSEQ multiplex PCR, and TCRdb holds only the in-frame ones, with some missing. The sample comprises more than 150,000 clones, roughly 91% of which are singletons, and approximately 1.9% rests with the top ten. The material was peripheral blood, obtained 28 days after the second AZD1222 dose. The receptors originated from an adult who received the AZD1222 COVID-19 vaccine.

The chain is built from TRBV4-3 and TRBJ1-2; tentative D call: TRBD1 (5 bases). Trimming took off 1 base at V and 4 bases at J, with 10 bases between the two ends. Per germline, CDR1 LGHNA and CDR2 YSLEER. The CDR3 runs to 14 residues. CDR3 protein: CASSQAGTSYGYTF. The CDR3 DNA follows: TGCGCCAGCAGCCAAGCCGGGACCTCCTATGGCTACACCTTC.

The chain uses TRBV27 and TRBJ1-6; 8 bases align to TRBD1. Trimming took 4 bases from V and 7 from J; bases not matched to a gene: 12. This CDR3 is built from 17 residues. CDR1 and CDR2 (germline): MNHEY, SMNVEV (reference sequence). The CDR3 DNA reads as TGTGCCAGCAGTTCCGTTAAAATGACAGGGGTAAATTCACCCCTCCACTTT. Encoded protein: CASSSVKMTGVNSPLHF.

The V call is TRBV14, the J call TRBJ2-2; weak D call: TRBD1 (6 bases). V lost 4 bases to trimming and J lost 7 bases, with 13 bases between them. The CDR3 covers 14 residues. The germline CDR1 and CDR2 sequences are SGHDN and FVKESK. DNA for the CDR3: TGTGCCAGCAGCCTGGACAGCCTGCACGGGGAGCTGTTTTTT. This codes for CASSLDSLHGELFF. The full variable domain, with the rest looked up from reference TRBV14 and TRBJ2-2, is EAGVTQFPSHSVIEKGQTVTLRCDPISGHDNLYWYRRVMGKEIKFLLHFVKESKQDESGMPNNRFLAERTGGTYSTLKVQPAELEDSGVYFCASSLDSLHGELFFGEGSRLTVL.

The chain employs TRBV28 and TRBJ2-3, with D perhaps TRBD1 or TRBD2 (5 bases each). Per germline, CDR1 MDHEN and CDR2 SYDVKM. There are 14 residues in the CDR3. Trimming took 3 bases from V and 1 from J, leaving 8 bases between them. CDR3 nucleotides: TGTGCCAGCAGTTTCCTGGGGGGCACAGATACGCAGTATTTT. Its protein is CASSFLGGTDTQYF.

The genes are TRBV12-5 and TRBJ1-5; D possibly corresponds to TRBD1 (6 bases). The V gene's germline CDR1 is LGHNT and CDR2 FRNRAP. The CDR3 runs to 14 residues. V dropped 6 bases and J dropped 5 bases, with 14 bases sitting between them. The CDR3 reads CASGPRAGDQPQHF. As DNA, the CDR3 is TGTGCTAGTGGCCCTCGGGCAGGGGATCAGCCCCAGCATTTT.

The CDR3 bases are TGTGCCAGCAGCTTAACGTTAGGGTTCGGGAATGAGCAGTTCTTC. It codes for CASSLTLGFGNEQFF. The V call is TRBV7-3, the J call TRBJ2-1; D uncertain. The ends were cut back, 0 bases at V and 7 bases at J, with 13 bases in the middle. CDR3 length: 15 amino acids. Germline V gene sequence: CDR1 SGHTA, CDR2 FQGTGA. The full variable domain, in which reference TRBV7-3 and TRBJ2-1 provide the parts outside the CDR3, is GAGVSQTPSNKVTEKGKYVELRCDPISGHTALYWYRQSLGQGPEFLIYFQGTGAADDSGLPNDRFFAVRPEGSVSTLKIQRTERGDSAVYLCASSLTLGFGNEQFFGPGTRLTVL.

The chain uses TRBV4-2 and TRBJ2-7, with D perhaps TRBD1 (6 bases). This CDR3 region has 15 residues. The germline V and J ends were trimmed by 0 bases and 4 bases, with 13 bases remaining between them. Per germline, CDR1 LGHNA and CDR2 YNFKEQ. CDR3 region: CASSQDRDTVYEQYF. The CDR3 bases are TGTGCCAGCAGCCAAGACCGGGACACTGTATACGAGCAGTACTTC.

The genes are TRBV7-9 and TRBJ2-7; 8 bases align to TRBD1. Trimming removed 10 bases from V and 5 bases from J; junction bases left unmatched: 4. This CDR3 comprises 11 residues. Germline CDR1 SEHNR, CDR2 FQNEAQ (reference sequence). DNA for the CDR3: TGTGCCATCGCAGGGGGCCACGAGCAGTACTTC. Translation: CAIAGGHEQYF.

The rearrangement uses TRBV6-5 and TRBJ1-1; no firm D call. The CDR3 contains 13 residues. CDR1 and CDR2 from the germline V gene are MNHEY and SVGAGI. Between the trimmed V and J ends, which lost 2 bases and 4 bases, there was a span of 8 bases. The CDR3 sequence is CASSYPDPTEAFF. The CDR3 DNA sequence: TGTGCCAGCAGTTACCCCGACCCCACTGAAGCTTTCTTT.

J is TRBJ1-2 and V is TRBV30; tentatively, D is TRBD1 (6 bases). The germline CDR1 and CDR2 sequences are GTSNPN and SVGIG (reference sequence). The V and J ends lost 4 bases and 10 bases respectively, with 10 bases between them. The CDR3 is 10 residues long. DNA for the CDR3: TGTGCCTGGAATGGACAGCACTACACCTTC. It codes for CAWNGQHYTF.

The V and J genes are TRBV30 and TRBJ2-1; 13 nucleotides agree with TRBD2. V trimming: 2 bases; J trimming: 5 bases; junction bases outside the gene matches: 3. Germline values: CDR1 GTSNPN, CDR2 SVGIG (reference sequence). The CDR3 length is 15 residues. The DNA of the CDR3 is TGTGCCTGGAGTAAAGGACTAGCGGGAGACAATGAGCAGTTCTTC. Its translation is CAWSKGLAGDNEQFF.

The chain links TRBV4-1 to TRBJ1-4; D is possibly TRBD1 (6 bases). CDR1 is MGHRA, CDR2 YSYEKL, per germline. With 3 bases removed from V and 8 bases from J, the gap between germline ends came to 16 bases. The CDR3 runs to 15 residues. CDR3 coding DNA: TGCGCCAGCAGCCAGCCTACAGGGAGTTGGGAAAAACTGTTTTTT. Its protein product is CASSQPTGSWEKLFF.

The chain recombines TRBV6-5 with TRBJ1-6; D is ambiguous. Germline values: CDR1 MNHEY, CDR2 SVGAGI. CDR3 size: 14 residues. V was shortened by 0 bases and J by 10 bases, with 10 bases between the two germline ends. The CDR3 DNA sequence: TGTGCCAGCAGTTACTCCCTTATAGGATCACCCCTCCACTTT. It yields the protein CASSYSLIGSPLHF.

This sequence joins TRBV28 and TRBJ1-2, with D possibly TRBD1 on 5 matching bases. CDR1 and CDR2 (germline): MDHEN, SYDVKM. V was pared by 6 bases and J by 0 bases, with 14 bases between. The CDR3 is 15 residues long. CDR3 in amino acids: CASRPGSPANYGYTF. Here the CDR3 DNA reads TGTGCCAGCAGGCCAGGGAGCCCTGCTAACTATGGCTACACCTTC.

This chain links TRBV6-5 with TRBJ1-6; D remains unclear. V was clipped by 6 bases and J by 6 bases, with 6 bases between them. Germline CDR1 is MNHEY and CDR2 is SVGAGI. The CDR3 is 12 residues long. This chain's CDR3 is CASRLLNSPLHF. CDR3 in DNA: TGTGCCAGCAGACTCCTTAATTCACCCCTCCACTTT.

This clone was observed a single time. The genes are TRBV9 and TRBJ1-6, with no clear D. The germline CDR1 and CDR2 sequences are SGDLS and YYNGEE. Deletions cut 0 bases from V and 7 bases from J, with 5 bases between. CDR3 length equals 13 residues. DNA for the CDR3: TGTGCCAGCAGCGTAGGAGAGAATTCACCCCTCCACTTT. The encoded protein is CASSVGENSPLHF.

The J gene is TRBJ1-1, the V gene TRBV6-5; D is ambiguous. Per germline, CDR1 MNHEY and CDR2 SVGAGI. There are 11 residues in the CDR3. Trimming pared 3 bases from V and 5 bases from J, leaving 4 bases between. CDR3 sequence: CASSYGTEAFF. CDR3 in DNA: TGTGCCAGCAGTTATGGAACTGAAGCTTTCTTT.

Only one count was recorded for this clone. The CDR3 protein is CASSQGHRGSYNSPLHF. The CDR3 DNA follows: TGCGCCAGCAGCCAAGGTCACAGGGGCTCCTATAATTCACCCCTCCACTTT. The chain employs TRBV4-3 and TRBJ1-6, with 7 bases that match TRBD1. Per the germline V gene, CDR1 is LGHNA and CDR2 is YSLEER. J was trimmed by 0 bases and V by 1 base; bases with no gene match: 3. CDR3 size: 17 residues.

The chain is built from TRBV18 and TRBJ2-1; D may correspond to TRBD1 or TRBD2 (5 bases each). Trimming stripped 4 bases from V and 8 bases from J, with 18 bases between. The CDR3 loop spans 15 amino acids. Germline values: CDR1 KGHSH, CDR2 LQKENI. This CDR3 is CASSLTKGRRDEQFF. The DNA of the CDR3 is TGTGCCAGCTCACTGACGAAGGGACGGCGGGATGAGCAGTTCTTC. The whole variable domain, remainder taken from reference TRBV18 and TRBJ2-1, is NAGVMQNPRHLVRRRGQEARLRCSPMKGHSHVYWYRQLPEEGLKFMVYLQKENIIDESGMPKERFSAEFPKEGPSILRIQQVVRGDSAAYFCASSLTKGRRDEQFFGPGTRLTVL.

This chain uses TRBV4-3 with TRBJ2-5; D is unresolved. V was clipped by 0 bases and J by 0 bases, with 11 bases between them. The CDR3 spans 16 residues. The V gene's germline CDR1 is LGHNA and CDR2 YSLEER. CDR3 nucleotides: TGCGCCAGCAGCCAAGAAACACAGAAGTACCAAGAGACCCAGTACTTC. Its translation is CASSQETQKYQETQYF.